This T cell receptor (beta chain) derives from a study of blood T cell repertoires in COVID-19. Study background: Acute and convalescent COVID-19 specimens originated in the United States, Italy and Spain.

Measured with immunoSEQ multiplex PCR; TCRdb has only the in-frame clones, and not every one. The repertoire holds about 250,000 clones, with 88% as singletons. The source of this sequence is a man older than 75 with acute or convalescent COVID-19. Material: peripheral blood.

DNA for the CDR3: TGCGCCAGCAGCCAAGATCCCCCACAGGGCACCGGGCAGCCCCAGCATTTT. It yields the protein CASSQDPPQGTGQPQHF. This chain joins TRBV4-1 and TRBJ1-5, with D maybe TRBD1 (6 bases). Trimming left V 0 bases short and J 7 bases short, with 19 bases between. CDR1 and CDR2 (germline): MGHRA, YSYEKL. The length of the CDR3 is 17 residues.